Below are 5 T cell receptor beta chains sequenced from a single sample in a study of OX40 agonist ivuxolimab in advanced cancers. Profiled with immunoSEQ multiplex PCR; TCRdb holds only in-frame clones, not every one. Here the sample spans tens of thousands of clones, approximately 90% being singletons. Material: CD4+ or CD8+ T cells sorted from blood, obtained in a trial of the OX40 agonist ivuxolimab. The receptor source for this set is an adult with an advanced solid tumor such as melanoma, head and neck, liver or kidney cancer.

The V gene is TRBV4-2, the J gene TRBJ2-7, with unresolved D. Germline loops: CDR1 LGHNA, CDR2 YNFKEQ. V was shortened by 0 bases and J by 6 bases, with 9 bases between the two germline ends. The CDR3 covers 13 residues. For the CDR3, the DNA is TGTGCCAGCAGCCAAGAAGAAGCGCTCGAGCAGTACTTC. Protein product: CASSQEEALEQYF.

V is TRBV5-1 and J is TRBJ2-7; either TRBD1 or TRBD2 may fit D (5 bases each). The CDR3 totals 15 residues. In germline, CDR1 is SGHRS, CDR2 YFSETQ. With 4 bases removed from V and 4 bases from J, the gap between germline ends came to 18 bases. CDR3 bases: TGCGCCAGCAGCACTGACAGCGGACAACTTTACGAGCAGTACTTC. Encoded protein: CASSTDSGQLYEQYF.

The chain couples TRBV25-1 to TRBJ1-6, with a possible D match to TRBD1 (6 bases). The CDR3 runs 13 residues. Looked up from germline, CDR1 is MGHDK and CDR2 is SYGVNS. The V end lost 4 bases, the J end lost 7 bases, and 8 bases lay between the germline ends. The CDR3 loop is CASSATGNSPLHF. The CDR3 bases are TGTGCCAGCAGTGCAACAGGGAATTCACCCCTCCACTTT.

This sequence joins TRBV4-1 and TRBJ1-6; TRBD1 is a possible D gene (6 bases). Trimming took 0 bases from V and 5 from J, leaving 11 bases between them. Germline V gives CDR1 MGHRA, CDR2 YSYEKL. This CDR3 contains 16 residues. The CDR3 spells CASSQEGAGHNSPLHF. The CDR3 coding sequence is TGCGCCAGCAGCCAAGAGGGGGCAGGGCATAATTCACCCCTCCACTTT.

This clone occurred once. The chain has TRBV5-1 and TRBJ2-7; 14 bases map to TRBD2. Trimming at V came to 4 bases and at J to 2 bases, leaving 2 bases not matched to a gene. The CDR3 loop spans 15 amino acids. Germline CDR1 reads SGHRS; CDR2 reads YFSETQ. In DNA form, the CDR3 reads TGCGCCAGCAGCACGACTAGCGGGGGGGCCTACGAGCAGTACTTC. This translates into CASSTTSGGAYEQYF.